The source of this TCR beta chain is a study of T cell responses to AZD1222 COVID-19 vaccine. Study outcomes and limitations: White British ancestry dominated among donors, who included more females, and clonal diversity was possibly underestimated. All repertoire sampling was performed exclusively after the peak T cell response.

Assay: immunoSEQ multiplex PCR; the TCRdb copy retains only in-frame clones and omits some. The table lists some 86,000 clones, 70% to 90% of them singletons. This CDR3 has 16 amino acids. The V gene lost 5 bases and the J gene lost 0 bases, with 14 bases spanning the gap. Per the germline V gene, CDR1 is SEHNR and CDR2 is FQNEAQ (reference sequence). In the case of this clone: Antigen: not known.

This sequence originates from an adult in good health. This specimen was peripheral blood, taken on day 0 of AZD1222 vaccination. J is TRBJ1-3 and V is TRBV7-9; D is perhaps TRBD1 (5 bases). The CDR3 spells CASSPSGGSSGNTIYF. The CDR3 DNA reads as TGTGCCAGCAGCCCCTCCGGGGGTTCCTCTGGAAACACCATATATTTT.